This T cell receptor (beta chain) came from a study of Ad26.COV2.S vaccination and SARS-CoV-2 variants. Repertoires were generated with immunoSEQ multiplex PCR, while TCRdb's copy carries only in-frame clones and drops some. Here the sample spans 350,000 to 500,000 clones, 90% being singletons. Treatment: around 19 received Ad26.COV2.S at low or high dose, single or two shots; about 5 received placebo; per-sample allocation not given. The study sampled participants on day 63 after the first vaccine or placebo injection. The CDR3 totals 16 residues. Per the germline V gene, CDR1 is MDHEN and CDR2 is SYDVKM. V was pared by 3 bases and J by 9 bases, with 18 bases between.

This TCR was sampled from a person between 18 and 65 years old who received the Ad26.COV2.S COVID-19 vaccine or a placebo. The source was peripheral blood, collected in a trial of Ad26.COV2.S vaccine versus placebo. The chain combines TRBV28 with TRBJ1-6, with D possibly TRBD1 on 5 matching bases. The CDR3 nucleotides are TGTGCCAGCAGTTTTATTGGAGGGCAGGGAACTTCACCCCTCCACTTT. Translated, it gives CASSFIGGQGTSPLHF.